These T cell receptor beta chains were read from a single sample in a study of neurological immune-mediated disorders. TCRdb recomputed calls from the 5' RACE reads with MiXCR, one row per CDR3 protein. The table has 31,000 or so distinct CDR3 sequences, about 1.6% seen once; the top ten hold about 9%. Material for sequencing was PBMCs. The receptor source for this set is a woman aged 25 to 39 with multiple sclerosis. CDR3s include the opening cysteine and the closing phenylalanine or tryptophan. Fields, in order: D gene, J gene, clone size, V gene, CDR3 protein, CDR3 DNA. D genes are given only for firm matches. The size entry is marked missing in some rows and otherwise reads once, few, many or a size class.

D gene: .; J gene: TRBJ1-1; clone size: many; V gene: TRBV5-1; CDR3 protein: CASTPSAGVTEAFF; CDR3 DNA: TGCGCCAGCACACCCAGCGCAGGGGTCACTGAAGCTTTCTTT
D gene: .; J gene: TRBJ1-1; clone size: many; V gene: TRBV5-1; CDR3 protein: CASSLGPFKEAFF; CDR3 DNA: TGCGCCAGCAGCTTGGGTCCATTCAAAGAAGCTTTCTTT
D gene: TRBD1; J gene: TRBJ1-1; clone size: .; V gene: TRBV4-1; CDR3 protein: CASSQGQGVNTEAFF; CDR3 DNA: TGCGCCAGCAGCCAAGGACAGGGGGTGAACACTGAAGCTTTCTTT
D gene: TRBD1; J gene: TRBJ1-4; clone size: many; V gene: TRBV7-9; CDR3 protein: CASRPMDREFFF; CDR3 DNA: TGTGCCAGCAGGCCGATGGACAGGGAATTTTTTTTT
D gene: .; J gene: TRBJ1-5; clone size: many; V gene: TRBV20-1; CDR3 protein: CSARVAGANQPQHF; CDR3 DNA: TGCAGTGCTAGAGTGGCAGGGGCGAATCAGCCCCAGCATTTT
D gene: .; J gene: TRBJ1-1; clone size: few; V gene: TRBV18; CDR3 protein: CASSPVVGTEAFF; CDR3 DNA: TGTGCCAGCTCACCTGTCGTGGGCACTGAAGCTTTCTTT
D gene: TRBD1; J gene: TRBJ1-1; clone size: many; V gene: TRBV29-1; CDR3 protein: CSVYLQGRDTEAFF; CDR3 DNA: TGCAGCGTGTATTTACAGGGGAGGGACACTGAAGCTTTCTTT
D gene: .; J gene: TRBJ1-5; clone size: many; V gene: TRBV7-9; CDR3 protein: CASSLADGYNQPQHF; CDR3 DNA: TGTGCCAGCAGCTTAGCGGACGGCTACAATCAGCCCCAGCATTTT
D gene: TRBD1; J gene: TRBJ2-7; clone size: many; V gene: TRBV20-1; CDR3 protein: CSAATGIVYEQYF; CDR3 DNA: TGCAGTGCGGCGACAGGGATCGTATACGAGCAGTACTTC
D gene: .; J gene: TRBJ1-1; clone size: many; V gene: TRBV5-1; CDR3 protein: CASSLSGPWGTEAFF; CDR3 DNA: TGCGCCAGCAGCCTATCCGGGCCCTGGGGCACTGAAGCTTTCTTT
D gene: .; J gene: TRBJ1-4; clone size: many; V gene: TRBV5-1; CDR3 protein: CASSVSPTNEKLFF; CDR3 DNA: TGCGCCAGCAGCGTCTCTCCAACTAATGAAAAACTGTTTTTT
D gene: TRBD1; J gene: TRBJ1-5; clone size: many; V gene: TRBV10-3; CDR3 protein: CAISEVRGAHQPQHF; CDR3 DNA: TGTGCCATCAGTGAGGTCAGGGGGGCGCATCAGCCCCAGCATTTT
D gene: TRBD1; J gene: TRBJ2-7; clone size: .; V gene: TRBV5-3; CDR3 protein: CARPRDRGLYEQYF; CDR3 DNA: TGTGCCAGACCCCGGGACAGGGGCCTCTACGAGCAGTACTTC
D gene: .; J gene: TRBJ2-3; clone size: many; V gene: TRBV12-3/TRBV12-4; CDR3 protein: CASSFRSGPSTDTQYF; CDR3 DNA: TGTGCCAGCAGTTTTCGGTCGGGGCCGAGCACAGATACGCAGTATTTT
D gene: .; J gene: TRBJ1-1; clone size: many; V gene: TRBV7-9; CDR3 protein: CASSSQNSEAFF; CDR3 DNA: TGTGCCAGCAGCTCGCAGAACTCTGAAGCTTTCTTT
D gene: .; J gene: TRBJ1-5; clone size: many; V gene: TRBV20-1; CDR3 protein: CSAPGLSLGPQHF; CDR3 DNA: TGCAGTGCACCGGGACTCAGTTTGGGACCCCAGCATTTT
D gene: .; J gene: TRBJ2-1; clone size: few; V gene: TRBV5-1; CDR3 protein: CASSRDGQPYNEQFF; CDR3 DNA: TGCGCCAGCAGCAGGGACGGACAGCCATACAATGAGCAGTTCTTC
D gene: .; J gene: TRBJ1-4; clone size: many; V gene: TRBV5-1; CDR3 protein: CASSLGTEIEKLFF; CDR3 DNA: TGCGCCAGCAGCTTGGGGACTGAGATCGAAAAACTGTTTTTT
D gene: TRBD1; J gene: TRBJ1-2; clone size: .; V gene: TRBV29-1; CDR3 protein: CSVSQGTYGYTF; CDR3 DNA: TGCAGCGTTTCACAGGGGACCTATGGCTACACCTTC
D gene: .; J gene: TRBJ1-1; clone size: many; V gene: TRBV20-1; CDR3 protein: CSATGTPNTEAFF; CDR3 DNA: TGCAGTGCTACCGGGACCCCGAACACTGAAGCTTTCTTT
D gene: .; J gene: TRBJ2-1; clone size: many; V gene: TRBV5-1; CDR3 protein: CASSLVGRSYNEQFF; CDR3 DNA: TGCGCCAGCAGCTTGGTGGGTAGGTCCTACAATGAGCAGTTCTTC
D gene: .; J gene: TRBJ1-4; clone size: many; V gene: TRBV12-3/TRBV12-4; CDR3 protein: CASSTRGTNEKLFF; CDR3 DNA: TGTGCCAGCAGTACGCGGGGAACTAATGAAAAACTGTTTTTT
D gene: TRBD2; J gene: TRBJ2-5; clone size: .; V gene: TRBV12-3/TRBV12-4; CDR3 protein: CASSLALGGKTQYF; CDR3 DNA: TGTGCCAGCAGTTTAGCGCTCGGGGGGAAGACCCAGTACTTC
D gene: TRBD1; J gene: TRBJ2-1; clone size: .; V gene: TRBV29-1; CDR3 protein: CSVAQGQTYNEQFF; CDR3 DNA: TGCAGCGTTGCACAGGGACAGACATACAATGAGCAGTTCTTC
D gene: TRBD1; J gene: TRBJ2-5; clone size: many; V gene: TRBV20-1; CDR3 protein: CSATPNRGRRETQYF; CDR3 DNA: TGCAGTGCTACGCCGAACAGGGGGAGACGGGAGACCCAGTACTTC
D gene: TRBD1; J gene: TRBJ2-1; clone size: many; V gene: TRBV6-1; CDR3 protein: CASRAGTGHGNEQFF; CDR3 DNA: TGTGCCAGCAGGGCCGGGACAGGGCATGGTAATGAGCAGTTCTTC
D gene: .; J gene: TRBJ1-2; clone size: many; V gene: TRBV12-3/TRBV12-4; CDR3 protein: CASSRTVIYGYTF; CDR3 DNA: TGTGCCAGCAGTCGGACAGTCATCTATGGCTACACCTTC
D gene: .; J gene: TRBJ1-1; clone size: many; V gene: TRBV20-1; CDR3 protein: CSAREGTSNTEAFF; CDR3 DNA: TGCAGTGCTAGAGAAGGGACATCGAACACTGAAGCTTTCTTT
D gene: .; J gene: TRBJ2-3; clone size: many; V gene: TRBV6-5; CDR3 protein: CATRGPYRDTQYF; CDR3 DNA: TGTGCCACTCGAGGGCCCTATCGAGATACGCAGTATTTT
D gene: TRBD1; J gene: TRBJ1-5; clone size: many; V gene: TRBV7-2; CDR3 protein: CASSLWQGAFQPQHF; CDR3 DNA: TGTGCCAGCAGCTTATGGCAGGGGGCTTTTCAGCCCCAGCATTTT
D gene: TRBD1; J gene: TRBJ1-1; clone size: many; V gene: TRBV5-1; CDR3 protein: CASSLPTQGRAIMNTEAFF; CDR3 DNA: TGCGCCAGCAGCTTGCCCACACAGGGGAGGGCAATAATGAACACTGAAGCTTTCTTT
D gene: .; J gene: TRBJ1-5; clone size: many; V gene: TRBV5-6; CDR3 protein: CASRSLSSNQPQHF; CDR3 DNA: TGTGCCAGCAGATCCTTAAGTAGCAATCAGCCCCAGCATTTT
D gene: TRBD2; J gene: TRBJ2-7; clone size: many; V gene: TRBV12-3/TRBV12-4; CDR3 protein: CASNPGGSSYEQYF; CDR3 DNA: TGTGCCAGCAACCCGGGCGGGAGCTCCTACGAGCAGTACTTC
D gene: TRBD1; J gene: TRBJ2-1; clone size: many; V gene: TRBV7-9; CDR3 protein: CASSLRGQGNNEQFF; CDR3 DNA: TGTGCCAGCAGCTTAAGGGGACAGGGGAACAATGAGCAGTTCTTC
D gene: .; J gene: TRBJ1-2; clone size: many; V gene: TRBV12-3/TRBV12-4; CDR3 protein: CASSLISGTVYGYTF; CDR3 DNA: TGTGCCAGCAGTTTAATCTCCGGGACGGTCTATGGCTACACCTTC
D gene: TRBD2; J gene: TRBJ2-5; clone size: many; V gene: TRBV5-6; CDR3 protein: CASSPQAGGSETQYF; CDR3 DNA: TGTGCCAGCAGCCCACAGGCGGGGGGTTCGGAGACCCAGTACTTC
D gene: TRBD2; J gene: TRBJ2-7; clone size: .; V gene: TRBV7-6; CDR3 protein: CASSLEAGGPYEQYF; CDR3 DNA: TGTGCCAGCAGCTTAGAGGCGGGGGGGCCCTACGAGCAGTACTTC
D gene: .; J gene: TRBJ1-2; clone size: many; V gene: TRBV27; CDR3 protein: CASSLGGTPLGYGYTF; CDR3 DNA: TGTGCCAGCAGTTTAGGGGGGACGCCGCTTGGCTATGGCTACACCTTC
D gene: .; J gene: TRBJ1-2; clone size: many; V gene: TRBV7-2; CDR3 protein: CASRSTTGGPYGYTF; CDR3 DNA: TGTGCCAGCAGAAGCACGACGGGGGGGCCCTATGGCTACACCTTC
D gene: TRBD1; J gene: TRBJ1-1; clone size: many; V gene: TRBV27; CDR3 protein: CASRRQGAYTEAFF; CDR3 DNA: TGTGCCAGCAGAAGACAGGGGGCTTACACTGAAGCTTTCTTT
D gene: TRBD1; J gene: TRBJ1-1; clone size: many; V gene: TRBV27; CDR3 protein: CASSLSRQGRHTEAFF; CDR3 DNA: TGTGCCAGCAGTTTATCGCGACAGGGGCGGCACACTGAAGCTTTCTTT
D gene: .; J gene: TRBJ1-6; clone size: many; V gene: TRBV9; CDR3 protein: CASSEDYNSPLHF; CDR3 DNA: TGTGCCAGCAGCGAAGACTATAATTCACCCCTCCACTTT
D gene: .; J gene: TRBJ2-5; clone size: few; V gene: TRBV7-2; CDR3 protein: CASSVTLNRVETQYF; CDR3 DNA: TGTGCCAGCAGCGTGACCCTGAACAGGGTCGAGACCCAGTACTTC
D gene: .; J gene: TRBJ1-1; clone size: many; V gene: TRBV5-1; CDR3 protein: CASKMYGNTEAFF; CDR3 DNA: TGCGCCAGCAAAATGTACGGGAACACTGAAGCTTTCTTT
D gene: .; J gene: TRBJ2-3; clone size: many; V gene: TRBV7-2; CDR3 protein: CASSFEVDTQYF; CDR3 DNA: TGTGCCAGCAGCTTCGAGGTAGATACGCAGTATTTT
D gene: .; J gene: TRBJ1-5; clone size: many; V gene: TRBV20-1; CDR3 protein: CSARSGVSGQPQHF; CDR3 DNA: TGCAGTGCTAGGTCAGGGGTGTCGGGTCAGCCCCAGCATTTT
D gene: .; J gene: TRBJ2-1; clone size: .; V gene: TRBV28; CDR3 protein: CASSPRNEQFF; CDR3 DNA: TGTGCCAGCAGTCCACGCAATGAGCAGTTCTTC
D gene: .; J gene: TRBJ2-5; clone size: many; V gene: TRBV20-1; CDR3 protein: CSARPSAETQYF; CDR3 DNA: TGCAGTGCTAGGCCTAGCGCAGAGACCCAGTACTTC
D gene: TRBD2; J gene: TRBJ2-5; clone size: many; V gene: TRBV6-5; CDR3 protein: CASSKLAGGQETQYF; CDR3 DNA: TGTGCCAGCAGCAAACTAGCGGGGGGTCAAGAGACCCAGTACTTC
D gene: .; J gene: TRBJ1-3; clone size: many; V gene: TRBV3-1; CDR3 protein: CASSYRRSDTIYF; CDR3 DNA: TGTGCCAGCAGCTACAGGAGGTCGGACACCATATATTTT
D gene: .; J gene: TRBJ1-1; clone size: many; V gene: TRBV7-9; CDR3 protein: CASSSPGPGTEAFF; CDR3 DNA: TGTGCCAGCAGCTCCCCAGGTCCCGGGACTGAAGCTTTCTTT
D gene: TRBD1; J gene: TRBJ1-2; clone size: many; V gene: TRBV20-1; CDR3 protein: CSLDTRGLNGYTF; CDR3 DNA: TGCAGTTTAGACACCAGGGGGCTTAATGGCTACACCTTC
D gene: .; J gene: TRBJ2-7; clone size: many; V gene: TRBV20-1; CDR3 protein: CSARDDGLPYEQYF; CDR3 DNA: TGCAGTGCTAGAGACGACGGACTACCCTACGAGCAGTACTTC